The T cell receptor (beta chain) described here comes from a study of blood T cell repertoires in COVID-19. Study at large: T cells, B-cell-depleted T cells, or PBMCs provided the cDNA or gDNA that served as material.

Libraries were prepared by immunoSEQ multiplex PCR; TCRdb keeps only in-frame clonotypes and omits some of them. The sample comprises some 380,000 clones, approximately 80% of which are singletons, and approximately 1% rests with the top ten. Germline V gene sequence: CDR1 SGHRS, CDR2 YFSETQ. V trimming: 0 bases; J trimming: 6 bases; junction bases outside the gene matches: 4. The CDR3 is 14 residues long. The rearrangement joins TRBV5-1 to TRBJ1-1, with 8 nucleotides matching TRBD1. The receptor's source is a human donor with acute or convalescent COVID-19. The donor label of this sample is uncertain. The sequenced sample was peripheral blood. CDR3 DNA: TGCGCCAGCAGCTTGGCCACAGGGGGAGCTGAAGCTTTCTTT. Translated: CASSLATGGAEAFF.